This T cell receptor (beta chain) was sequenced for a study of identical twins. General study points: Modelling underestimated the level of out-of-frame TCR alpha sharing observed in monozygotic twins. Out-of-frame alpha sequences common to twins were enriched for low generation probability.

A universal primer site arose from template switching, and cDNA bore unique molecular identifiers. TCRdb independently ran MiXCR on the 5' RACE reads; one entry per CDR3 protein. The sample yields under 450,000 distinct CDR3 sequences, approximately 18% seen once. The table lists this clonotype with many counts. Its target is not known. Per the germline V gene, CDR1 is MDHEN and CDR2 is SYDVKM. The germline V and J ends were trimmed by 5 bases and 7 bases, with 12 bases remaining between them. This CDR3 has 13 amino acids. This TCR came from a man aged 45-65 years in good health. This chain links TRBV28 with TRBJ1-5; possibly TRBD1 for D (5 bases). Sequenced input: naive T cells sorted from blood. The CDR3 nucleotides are TGTGCCAGCAGTCCCGGGACGAGACAGCCCCAGCATTTT. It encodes CASSPGTRQPQHF.